This T cell receptor (beta chain) stems from a study of control samples from healthy donors and cancer patients. Germline loops: CDR1 SGHDN, CDR2 FVKESK. This CDR3 has 13 amino acids. Sequencing used immunoSEQ multiplex PCR; TCRdb keeps in-frame clones, though not all of them. The sample records about 120,000 clones, about 91% being singletons. This clonotype was obtained from a man aged 40-55 years in good health. This chain joins TRBV14 and TRBJ1-1; 8 bases line up with TRBD1. What was sequenced was blood. In nucleotides, the CDR3 is TGTGCTACTAGACAGGGGAGGAGCACTGAAGCTTTCTTT. Translated: CATRQGRSTEAFF.